These 28 T cell receptor beta chains came from one sample sequenced in a study of post-analysis software for immune sequencing data. Whole-study findings and limits: TRBV segments more frequent in patients than in controls numbered several and included TRBV5-6, TRBV5-1 and TRBV20-1.

Included in the TCR beta cDNA libraries were unique molecular identifiers. TCRdb recomputed calls from the PCR reads with MiXCR, one row per CDR3 protein. There are about 770,000 distinct CDR3 sequences in the sample; about 45% occur only once, and roughly 5% lies in the top ten. Their recognized antigens are unknown. The material sequenced was blood. All receptors derive from a girl between 5 and 17 years old with multiple sclerosis.

The chain couples TRBV28 to TRBJ2-7, with 9 bases aligning to TRBD2. The trim removed 7 bases at V and 2 bases at J, leaving 12 bases unmatched. Per the germline V gene, CDR1 is MDHEN and CDR2 is SYDVKM. The CDR3 loop spans 16 amino acids. CDR3 DNA sequence: TGTGCCAGCATCTCGAGGTCAGGCGGGAGGGCCTACGAGCAGTACTTC. It specifies CASISRSGGRAYEQYF.

This clonotype was seen only once. The chain has TRBV20-1 and TRBJ2-3; D uncertain. CDR1 is DFQATT, CDR2 SNEGSKA, per germline (reference sequence). The ends were cut back, 0 bases at V and 0 bases at J, with 10 bases in the middle. The CDR3 is made up of 15 amino acids. The CDR3 nucleotides read TGCAGTGCTAGAGATCACACAGTGAGCACAGATACGCAGTATTTT. Protein product: CSARDHTVSTDTQYF.

J is TRBJ2-3 and V is TRBV6-6; 7 bases are shared with TRBD1. Trimming took 5 bases from V and 2 from J; bases not matched to a gene: 4. In germline, CDR1 is MNHNY, CDR2 SVGAGI (reference sequence). This CDR3 spans 14 amino acids. In DNA, the CDR3 is TGTGCCAGCAGTAGGACAGGCGCCACAGATACGCAGTATTTT. Its translation: CASSRTGATDTQYF.

V usage is TRBV12-3 or TRBV12-4 and J usage is TRBJ1-1; D not certain. V gave up 3 bases and J gave up 4 bases, with 9 bases separating them. This CDR3 contains 13 residues. The chain's CDR3 is CASSFQALTEAFF. The CDR3 DNA reads TGTGCCAGCAGTTTTCAGGCCCTCACTGAAGCTTTCTTT.

This clonotype was counted only a few times. The chain recombines TRBV11-2 with TRBJ1-4, with D uncertain. The CDR3 consists of 13 residues. Germline V gene lookup returns CDR1 SGHAT and CDR2 FQNNGV. Trimming left V 6 bases short and J 0 bases short, with 5 bases between. The chain's CDR3 is CASSGATNEKLFF. The CDR3, as DNA: TGTGCCAGCAGTGGCGCAACTAATGAAAAACTGTTTTTT.

The chain employs TRBV30 and TRBJ1-1; TRBD1 matches at 10 bases. Germline CDR1 reads GTSNPN; CDR2 reads SVGIG (reference sequence). There are 14 residues in the CDR3. Trimming at V came to 4 bases and at J to 1 base, leaving 3 bases not matched to a gene. CDR3: CAWMRTGGNTEAFF. The CDR3 DNA reads TGTGCCTGGATGCGGACAGGGGGGAACACTGAAGCTTTCTTT.

The chain joins TRBV20-1 to TRBJ2-7; the match to TRBD2 covers 8 bases. There are 15 residues in the CDR3. Germline CDR1 reads DFQATT; CDR2 reads SNEGSKA (reference sequence). The trim removed 3 bases at V and 7 bases at J, leaving 14 bases unmatched. CDR3 in amino acids: CSARTLAEVIGEQYF. CDR3 DNA: TGCAGTGCTAGGACACTAGCGGAGGTGATTGGGGAGCAGTACTTC.

This chain uses TRBV20-1 with TRBJ2-4; D is undetermined. Germline lookup yields CDR1 DFQATT and CDR2 SNEGSKA (reference sequence). V gave up 3 bases and J gave up 0 bases, with 12 bases separating them. This CDR3 region has 15 residues. CDR3 sequence (DNA): TGCAGTGCTAGGGACGGTAATGTAGCCAAAAACATTCAGTACTTC. This translates into CSARDGNVAKNIQYF.

J is TRBJ2-5 and V is TRBV15; 14 nucleotides line up with TRBD2. CDR3 length: 18 amino acids. The ends lost 0 bases at V and 5 bases at J; junction bases unmatched: 8. CDR1 and CDR2 (germline): LNHNV, YYDKDF (reference sequence). CDR3 protein: CATSRDRGTSGSQETQYF. The CDR3 coding sequence is TGTGCCACCAGCAGAGATCGTGGGACTAGCGGGAGCCAGGAGACCCAGTACTTC.

This rearrangement joins TRBV7-9 to TRBJ2-3; 8 positions match TRBD2. Trimming took 6 bases from V and 0 from J; bases not matched to a gene: 8. The CDR3 is 16 amino acids. The germline V gene has CDR1 SEHNR and CDR2 FQNEAQ (reference sequence). The CDR3 DNA reads as TGTGCCAGCAGGCCTACTAGCGGCACTAGCACAGATACGCAGTATTTT. Its protein product is CASRPTSGTSTDTQYF.

A note on this clonotype: Germline is not matched at one junction end, which may reflect a read error. The CDR3 spells CSVGASGSHNEQFF. CDR3 nucleotides: TGCAGCGTTGGGGCTAGCGGCTCCCACAATGAGCAGTTCTTC. V usage is TRBV29-1 and J usage is TRBJ2-1, with 7 bases matching TRBD2. CDR1 SQVTM and CDR2 ANQGSEA come from the germline V gene. The CDR3 consists of 14 residues.

This chain joins TRBV20-1 and TRBJ2-1, with TRBD2 matching over 7 bases. This CDR3 is 18 amino acids long. Trimming at V came to 6 bases and at J to 0 bases, leaving 17 bases not matched to a gene. CDR1 is DFQATT and CDR2 is SNEGSKA in the germline V gene (reference sequence). CDR3 protein: CSAQVVASGKISYNEQFF. CDR3 DNA sequence: TGCAGTGCCCAGGTGGTGGCTAGCGGAAAAATCTCCTACAATGAGCAGTTCTTC.

This chain connects TRBV20-1 to TRBJ2-3, with D unclear. The V gene lost 6 bases and the J gene lost 5 bases, with 9 bases spanning the gap. The CDR3 extends over 11 amino acids. The germline V gene has CDR1 DFQATT and CDR2 SNEGSKA (reference sequence). The CDR3: CSAESGDTQYF. The CDR3 region has the DNA TGCAGTGCCGAAAGTGGAGATACGCAGTATTTT.

This clonotype has a handful of counts. The CDR3 DNA reads as TGCGCCAGCAGCCAAGAACCTAGCGGGCAGTTCGGGCAGTTCTTC. Its translation: CASSQEPSGQFGQFF. This chain connects TRBV4-3 to TRBJ2-1; 8 bases line up with TRBD2. J gave up 12 bases and V 0 bases, and 10 bases lay outside the gene matches. Germline assignment: CDR1 LGHNA and CDR2 YSLEER. The CDR3 is made up of 15 amino acids.

This clonotype was detected only once. CDR3 DNA sequence: TGTGCCAGCGCTAGACTAATGACAGATAAAACCTACGAGCAGTACTTC. This codes for CASARLMTDKTYEQYF. V and J are TRBV27 and TRBJ2-5, with D perhaps given as TRBD1 or TRBD2 (5 bases each). TRBJ2-7 matches the DNA end more closely, so the J call is doubtful. The CDR3 extends over 16 amino acids. Germline V gene data show CDR1 as MNHEY and CDR2 as SMNVEV (reference sequence).

The chain links TRBV2 to TRBJ2-7; TRBD2 aligns across 8 bases. There are 16 residues in the CDR3. The trim removed 6 bases at V and 0 bases at J, leaving 10 bases unmatched. Germline CDR1 reads SNHLY; CDR2 reads FYNNEI. Here the CDR3 reads CASSDEPGTSSYEQYF. CDR3 bases: TGTGCCAGCAGCGACGAACCCGGGACTAGCTCCTACGAGCAGTACTTC.

This clonotype occurred a few times. In DNA, the CDR3 is TGTGCCAGCAGTTACGAAGGGCCAAGGAGGGGCGAGCAGTACTTC. Amino acids: CASSYEGPRRGEQYF. This rearrangement joins TRBV6-5 to TRBJ2-7; weak D call: TRBD2 (6 bases). V shed 2 bases and J shed 6 bases, with 17 bases lying between them. There are 15 residues in the CDR3. The V gene's germline CDR1 is MNHEY and CDR2 SVGAGI.

This clonotype was seen only a few times. The chain is built from TRBV20-1 and TRBJ2-4, with TRBD2 matching 10 bases. Trimming removed 1 base from V and 4 bases from J; junction bases left unmatched: 4. This CDR3 comprises 15 residues. CDR1 and CDR2 from the germline V gene are DFQATT and SNEGSKA (reference sequence). The CDR3, as DNA: TGCAGTGCTAGAGTCCCAGCGGGAGGGAAAAACATTCAGTACTTC. Its protein product is CSARVPAGGKNIQYF.

The V and J genes are TRBV20-1 and TRBJ2-1, with a weak D call TRBD1 (5 bases). Trimming pared 6 bases from V and 9 bases from J, leaving 18 bases between. There are 13 residues in the CDR3. Per the germline V gene, CDR1 is DFQATT and CDR2 is SNEGSKA (reference sequence). The CDR3 region is CSATRSGSAEQFF. In DNA, the CDR3 is TGCAGTGCCACCCGATCAGGGTCGGCTGAGCAGTTCTTC.

The rearrangement uses TRBV12-3 or TRBV12-4 and TRBJ2-5; tentatively, D is TRBD1 or TRBD2 (5 bases each). The CDR3 loop spans 16 amino acids. Trimming removed 5 bases at V and 11 bases at J, with 27 bases between. The CDR3 reads CASSGRPTMDTREQYF. Written as DNA, the CDR3 is TGTGCCAGCAGTGGCCGACCCACAATGGACACGAGGGAGCAGTACTTC.

The J gene is TRBJ2-1, the V gene TRBV7-9; 7 bases fit TRBD2. The V and J ends lost 1 base and 5 bases, in that order; junction bases with no gene match: 2. CDR1 SEHNR and CDR2 FQNEAQ come from the germline V gene (reference sequence). The CDR3 totals 14 residues. The CDR3 DNA sequence: TGTGCCAGCAGCTTAGGGACTAGAGACAATGAGCAGTTCTTC. This codes for CASSLGTRDNEQFF.

Only a few counts were recorded for this clonotype. The chain employs TRBV7-9 and TRBJ2-4, with D maybe TRBD1 (6 bases). Trimming removed 7 bases at V and 13 bases at J, with 29 bases between. The CDR3 sequence is 16 residues long. From germline, CDR1 is SEHNR and CDR2 FQNEAQ (reference sequence). The CDR3 coding sequence is TGTGCCAGCACCATCGAAAATCGGACAGCACTCGGGGAGCAGTACTTC. This translates into CASTIENRTALGEQYF.

The chain is built from TRBV6-6 and TRBJ2-7; a possible D gene is TRBD2 (5 bases). V lost 8 bases and J 2 bases, leaving 13 bases between the germline ends. CDR3 length: 13 amino acids. The germline V gene has CDR1 MNHNY and CDR2 SVGAGI (reference sequence). CDR3 protein: CASGELVAYEQYF. CDR3 in DNA: TGTGCCAGCGGGGAACTAGTCGCCTACGAGCAGTACTTC.

This chain joins TRBV20-1 and TRBJ1-1; D remains ambiguous. The length of the CDR3 is 14 residues. V gave up 6 bases and J gave up 0 bases, with 14 bases separating them. Germline CDR1 reads DFQATT; CDR2 reads SNEGSKA (reference sequence). The DNA for the CDR3 is TGCAGTGCCCCTCGCGGGGTCATGAACACTGAAGCTTTCTTT. It yields the protein CSAPRGVMNTEAFF.

J is TRBJ1-2 and V is TRBV3-1; no firm D call. V was clipped by 0 bases and J by 2 bases, with 4 bases between them. Germline V gene data show CDR1 as LGHDT and CDR2 as YNNKEL (reference sequence). The length of the CDR3 is 13 residues. In nucleotides, the CDR3 is TGTGCCAGCAGCCAAGAACAAAACTATGGCTACACCTTC. Its protein is CASSQEQNYGYTF.

The gene calls are TRBV5-6 and TRBJ2-3; 7 nucleotides match TRBD1. Losses at the gene ends were 4 bases for V and 2 bases for J; bases not matched to a gene: 7. The CDR3 runs to 15 residues. In germline, CDR1 is SGHDT, CDR2 YYEEEE. The CDR3 loop is CASSRRDRNTDTQYF. DNA for the CDR3: TGTGCCAGCAGCCGTCGGGACAGAAACACAGATACGCAGTATTTT.

This clonotype showed up just a few times. The chain combines TRBV29-1 with TRBJ1-2; no definite D call. Looked up from germline, CDR1 is SQVTM and CDR2 is ANQGSEA. The V gene lost 2 bases and the J gene lost 0 bases, with 1 base spanning the gap. The CDR3 sequence is 11 residues long. DNA of the CDR3: TGCAGCGTTGAAACTAACTATGGCTACACCTTC. Translation gives CSVETNYGYTF. Full variable domain (rest looked up from reference TRBV29-1 and TRBJ1-2): SAVISQKPSRDICQRGTSLTIQCQVDSQVTMMFWYRQQPGQSLTLIATANQGSEATYESGFVIDKFPISRPNLTFSTLTVSNMSPEDSSIYLCSVETNYGYTFGSGTRLTVV.

CDR3 in amino acids: CAISELKGTTQETQYF. The CDR3 DNA follows: TGTGCCATCAGTGAGTTGAAGGGGACCACTCAAGAGACCCAGTACTTC. The rearrangement joins TRBV10-3 to TRBJ2-7; tentatively, D is TRBD1 or TRBD2 (5 bases each). Near its end, the DNA agrees better with TRBJ2-5, so the J call may be wrong. The CDR3 loop spans 16 amino acids. Germline V gene data show CDR1 as ENHRY and CDR2 as SYGVKD.